Below are 21 T cell receptor beta chains sequenced from a single sample in a study of glioma-infiltrating T cells. TCR alpha and beta CDR3 regions were amplified from RNA using iRepertoire nested multiplex PCR. TCRdb recomputed calls from the multiplex PCR reads with MiXCR, one row per CDR3 protein. The repertoire consists of a few hundred thousand distinct CDR3 sequences, with 41% occurring once and the leading ten covering around 11%. The sequenced material came from glioma tissue, nonneoplastic brain tissue, or PBMCs (not recorded which). The receptors originated from a human donor with low-grade glioma or glioblastoma, undergoing nonglioma brain surgery, or in good health (not recorded which).

The chain joins TRBV6-1 to TRBJ1-3; a possible D gene is TRBD1 (6 bases). CDR3 length: 16 amino acids. V gave up 6 bases and J gave up 0 bases, with 15 bases separating them. Germline V gene lookup returns CDR1 MNHNS and CDR2 SASEGT. CDR3 nucleotide sequence: TGTGCCAGCAGCCGGACAGCACCCACCTCTGGAAACACCATATATTTT. As protein: CASSRTAPTSGNTIYF.

For this clonotype: The junction and the germline gene differ at one end; a read error may be behind it. This sequence joins TRBV7-9 and TRBJ1-2; D may be TRBD1 (6 bases). Germline CDR1 SEHNR, CDR2 FQNEAQ (reference sequence). CDR3 length: 13 amino acids. The CDR3 coding sequence is TGTGCCAGCAGTTCAGACAGGTCGTATGACTACACCTTC. Translated: CASSSDRSYDYTF.

As for this clonotype: Just one base apart from a much larger clone, this may be a read error. The chain couples TRBV20-1 to TRBJ2-1; 7 bases line up with TRBD2. J was trimmed by 4 bases and V by 6 bases; bases with no gene match: 18. The germline CDR1 and CDR2 sequences are DFQATT and SNEGSKA (reference sequence). This CDR3 comprises 17 residues. The CDR3 spells CSAITPGGGGSYNEQFF. The CDR3 DNA reads TGCAGTGCCATCACCCCCGGAGGTGGCGGGAGTTACAATGAGCAGTTCTTC.

Comment on this clonotype: Being one base from a much bigger clone, this may be a read error. The CDR3 region has the DNA TGTGCCAGCAGTTTAAGCCTAGCGGGAGACAGTGAGCAGTTCTTC. Residues: CASSLSLAGDSEQFF. The chain couples TRBV28 to TRBJ2-1; 10 bases align to TRBD2. CDR3 size: 15 residues. V lost 2 bases to trimming and J lost 9 bases; unmatched junction nucleotides: 7. Germline V gene data show CDR1 as MDHEN and CDR2 as SYDVKM.

This rearrangement joins TRBV4-2 to TRBJ2-7; TRBD2 aligns across 11 bases. V lost 3 bases to trimming and J lost 2 bases; unmatched junction nucleotides: 12. The CDR3 is 18 amino acids. CDR1 and CDR2 (germline): LGHNA, YNFKEQ. DNA of the CDR3: TGTGCCAGCAGCCACGATCCGGGACTAGCGGAGGTAGCCTACGAGCAGTACTTC. Amino acids: CASSHDPGLAEVAYEQYF.

The CDR3 protein is CASSRGQGPNYGYTF. DNA for the CDR3: TGTGCCAGCAGCCGAGGACAGGGGCCTAACTATGGCTACACCTTC. The chain couples TRBV7-2 to TRBJ1-2; 9 nucleotides agree with TRBD1. J gave up 0 bases and V 5 bases, and 4 bases lay outside the gene matches. The CDR3 spans 15 residues. Germline loops: CDR1 SGHTA, CDR2 FQGNSA.

The V call is TRBV25-1, the J call TRBJ2-1; 9 nucleotides match TRBD2. J lost 4 bases, V lost 5 bases, and 15 bases had no gene match. Germline CDR1 reads MGHDK; CDR2 reads SYGVNS. This CDR3 is 18 amino acids long. CDR3 residues: CASSFPGPAGGLYNEQFF. In DNA, the CDR3 is TGTGCCAGCAGTTTTCCTGGCCCAGCGGGGGGCTTATACAATGAGCAGTTCTTC.

This clonotype was counted between two and nine times. The chain employs TRBV4-2 and TRBJ2-1, with D maybe TRBD2 (5 bases). Trimming cost V 0 bases and J 8 bases, with 14 bases left between them. The CDR3 covers 15 residues. In germline, CDR1 is LGHNA, CDR2 YNFKEQ. CDR3 region: CASSQDRASWDEQFF. CDR3 nucleotides: TGTGCCAGCAGCCAAGATCGCGCTAGCTGGGATGAGCAGTTCTTC.

The CDR3 loop is CATRGETSYNEQFF. The DNA for the CDR3 is TGTGCCACCCGAGGGGAGACCTCCTACAATGAGCAGTTCTTC. The chain couples TRBV28 to TRBJ2-1, with D perhaps being TRBD1 or TRBD2 (5 bases each). V lost 10 bases and J lost 0, with 13 bases in between. Germline V CDR1 and CDR2: MDHEN, SYDVKM. The CDR3 covers 14 residues.

This CDR3 reads CASSPYSRGDGYTF. The CDR3 DNA reads TGTGCCAGCTCACCCTACTCCAGGGGGGATGGCTACACCTTC. V usage is TRBV18 and J usage is TRBJ1-2; 7 bases map to TRBD1. CDR3 size: 14 residues. Per germline, CDR1 KGHSH and CDR2 LQKENI. Trimming cost V 3 bases and J 6 bases; bases outside gene matches: 7.

This clonotype was detected a few times. This chain joins TRBV28 and TRBJ2-1; D uncertain. Germline CDR1 MDHEN, CDR2 SYDVKM. Trimming took off 5 bases at V and 8 bases at J, with 16 bases between the two ends. This CDR3 comprises 14 residues. The DNA of the CDR3 is TGTGCCAGCAGTCCGCCAGAAAGTCCCGATGAGCAGTTCTTC. Translated: CASSPPESPDEQFF.

A word on this clonotype: One junction end disagrees with the germline gene, perhaps due to a read error. The J gene is TRBJ1-6, the V gene TRBV4-2; 7 bases are a match to TRBD1. Germline CDR1 and CDR2: LGHNA and YNFKEQ. The CDR3 sequence is 18 residues long. In DNA form, the CDR3 reads TGTGCCAGCAGCTCTACAGGGGTAACTAGCTCCTATAATTCACCCATCCACTTT. Protein product: CASSSTGVTSSYNSPIHF.

In its sample, this clonotype was seen a few times. This chain joins TRBV4-1 and TRBJ1-6, with 8 nucleotides matching TRBD1. The V gene's germline CDR1 is MGHRA and CDR2 YSYEKL. V trimming: 1 base; J trimming: 3 bases; junction bases outside the gene matches: 5. This CDR3 has 17 residues. The CDR3 spells CASSQVPGGSYNSPLHF. The CDR3 DNA sequence: TGCGCCAGCAGCCAAGTGCCAGGGGGCAGCTATAATTCACCCCTCCACTTT.

This chain uses TRBV11-1 with TRBJ2-1, with 7 bases aligning to TRBD1. Per germline, CDR1 SGHAT and CDR2 FQDESV (reference sequence). The CDR3 consists of 12 residues. V was pared by 4 bases and J by 9 bases, with 3 bases of the junction left unmatched. CDR3 loop: CASSSNRGEQFF. For the CDR3, the DNA is TGTGCCAGCAGCTCTAACAGGGGTGAGCAGTTCTTC.

In this sample, this clonotype turned up many times. The chain employs TRBV6-5 and TRBJ1-5, with TRBD1 as a possible D gene (5 bases). CDR1 MNHEY and CDR2 SVGAGI come from the germline V gene. The CDR3 totals 15 residues. Trimming removed 0 bases at V and 5 bases at J, with 11 bases between. The CDR3 DNA reads TGTGCCAGCAGTTACTCGAGAGGGGTGGATCAGCCCCAGCATTTT. Translating it yields CASSYSRGVDQPQHF.

This clonotype was counted only a few times. This chain uses TRBV7-2 with TRBJ2-7; 10 bases match TRBD2. V lost 7 bases and J lost 4; bases outside the gene matches: 13. This CDR3 comprises 16 residues. CDR1 and CDR2 (germline): SGHTA, FQGNSA. The CDR3 DNA reads TGTGCCAGCACCACCTGGGAACTAGCGGGACCTTACGAGCAGTACTTC. This encodes CASTTWELAGPYEQYF.

This clonotype was detected many times. V and J are TRBV4-1 and TRBJ2-1; 10 bases are shared with TRBD1. The V gene end was trimmed by 6 bases and the J gene end by 14 bases; junction bases not matched to a gene: 10. Germline V gives CDR1 MGHRA, CDR2 YSYEKL. CDR3 length equals 13 residues. CDR3 amino acids: CASRQPGQGDKFF. The CDR3 nucleotides are TGCGCCAGCAGGCAACCTGGACAGGGGGATAAGTTCTTC.

In regard to this clonotype: Just one base apart from a much larger clone, this may be a read error. This chain connects TRBV28 to TRBJ2-1; 7 nucleotides line up with TRBD1. Trimming removed 8 bases from V and 3 bases from J; junction bases left unmatched: 7. This CDR3 contains 14 residues. Germline-derived CDR1 and CDR2 are MDHEN and SYDVKM. CDR3 sequence reads: CASRPWTGYNEQFF. DNA for the CDR3: TGTGCCAGCCGTCCCTGGACAGGCTACAATGAGCAGTTCTTC. Supplemented by reference TRBV28 and TRBJ2-1, the full variable domain reads DVKVTQSSRYLVKRTGEKVFLECVQDMDHENMFWYRQDPGLGLRLIYFSYDVKMKEKGDIPEGYSVSREKKERFSLILESASTNQTSMYLCASRPWTGYNEQFFGPGTRLTVL.

This clonotype showed up many times. This chain links TRBV15 with TRBJ1-2, with TRBD1 matching over 12 bases. Germline V lookup: CDR1 LNHNV, CDR2 YYDKDF (reference sequence). Trimming at V came to 3 bases and at J to 7 bases, leaving 0 bases not matched to a gene. The length of the CDR3 is 13 residues. CDR3 sequence reads: CATSRGQGAGYTF. In DNA form, the CDR3 reads TGTGCCACCAGCAGGGGACAGGGGGCTGGCTACACCTTC. Based on the CDR3 plus reference TRBV15 and TRBJ1-2, the full variable domain is DAMVIQNPRYQVTQFGKPVTLSCSQTLNHNVMYWYQQKSSQAPKLLFHYYDKDFNNEADTPDNFQSRRPNTSFCFLDIRSPGLGDTAMYLCATSRGQGAGYTFGSGTRLTVV.

A remark on this clonotype: The junction shows a germline mismatch at one end, possibly a read error. This chain links TRBV27 with TRBJ2-1; no clear D. The CDR3 is 15 amino acids. Germline V gene sequence: CDR1 MNHEY, CDR2 SMNVEV (reference sequence). CDR3 in DNA: TGTGCCAGCAGTTTAGGGCTAGTCTCCTACAATGAGCAGCTCTTC. Its protein product is CASSLGLVSYNEQLF.

This chain uses TRBV28 with TRBJ2-1, with 10 bases that match TRBD2. The trim removed 7 bases at V and 0 bases at J, leaving 12 bases unmatched. The CDR3 sequence is 18 residues long. CDR1 is MDHEN and CDR2 is SYDVKM in the germline V gene. The CDR3 reads CASTRQAGGGPSYNEQFF. CDR3 bases: TGTGCCAGCACCCGACAAGCGGGAGGGGGCCCCTCCTACAATGAGCAGTTCTTC.